The 3 T cell receptor beta chains listed next were all sequenced from one sample in a study of blood T cell repertoires in COVID-19. Assay used: immunoSEQ multiplex PCR; TCRdb lists only in-frame clones, some missing. The sample lists over 110,000 clones; 80% to 85% were seen once. Sequenced: peripheral blood. The origin of the receptors is a human donor in a cohort sampled during active COVID-19.

The chain joins TRBV2 to TRBJ2-5; D is perhaps TRBD2 (5 bases). The V end was cut by 5 bases, the J end by 2 bases, with 12 bases between. In germline, CDR1 is SNHLY, CDR2 FYNNEI. The CDR3 sequence is 14 residues long. The CDR3 coding sequence is TGTGCCAGCAGTTCACCGGGAACGCAAGAGACCCAGTACTTC. Its translation: CASSSPGTQETQYF.

The chain recombines TRBV24-1 with TRBJ2-7, with D possibly TRBD1 on 6 matching bases. The V gene lost 4 bases and the J gene lost 6 bases, with 12 bases spanning the gap. Germline CDR1 is KGHDR and CDR2 is SFDVKD. The CDR3 extends over 13 amino acids. This chain's CDR3 is CATSEPGAREQYF. The CDR3 nucleotides are TGTGCCACCAGTGAACCAGGGGCCCGCGAGCAGTACTTC.

The gene calls are TRBV19 and TRBJ2-5, with D possibly being TRBD1 (6 bases). CDR3 length: 15 amino acids. Between the trimmed V and J ends, which lost 4 bases and 2 bases, there was a span of 14 bases. Germline V gene data show CDR1 as LNHDA and CDR2 as SQIVND (reference sequence). The CDR3 region is CASSKWTVKQETQYF. Here the CDR3 DNA reads TGTGCCAGTAGTAAATGGACAGTTAAGCAAGAGACCCAGTACTTC.